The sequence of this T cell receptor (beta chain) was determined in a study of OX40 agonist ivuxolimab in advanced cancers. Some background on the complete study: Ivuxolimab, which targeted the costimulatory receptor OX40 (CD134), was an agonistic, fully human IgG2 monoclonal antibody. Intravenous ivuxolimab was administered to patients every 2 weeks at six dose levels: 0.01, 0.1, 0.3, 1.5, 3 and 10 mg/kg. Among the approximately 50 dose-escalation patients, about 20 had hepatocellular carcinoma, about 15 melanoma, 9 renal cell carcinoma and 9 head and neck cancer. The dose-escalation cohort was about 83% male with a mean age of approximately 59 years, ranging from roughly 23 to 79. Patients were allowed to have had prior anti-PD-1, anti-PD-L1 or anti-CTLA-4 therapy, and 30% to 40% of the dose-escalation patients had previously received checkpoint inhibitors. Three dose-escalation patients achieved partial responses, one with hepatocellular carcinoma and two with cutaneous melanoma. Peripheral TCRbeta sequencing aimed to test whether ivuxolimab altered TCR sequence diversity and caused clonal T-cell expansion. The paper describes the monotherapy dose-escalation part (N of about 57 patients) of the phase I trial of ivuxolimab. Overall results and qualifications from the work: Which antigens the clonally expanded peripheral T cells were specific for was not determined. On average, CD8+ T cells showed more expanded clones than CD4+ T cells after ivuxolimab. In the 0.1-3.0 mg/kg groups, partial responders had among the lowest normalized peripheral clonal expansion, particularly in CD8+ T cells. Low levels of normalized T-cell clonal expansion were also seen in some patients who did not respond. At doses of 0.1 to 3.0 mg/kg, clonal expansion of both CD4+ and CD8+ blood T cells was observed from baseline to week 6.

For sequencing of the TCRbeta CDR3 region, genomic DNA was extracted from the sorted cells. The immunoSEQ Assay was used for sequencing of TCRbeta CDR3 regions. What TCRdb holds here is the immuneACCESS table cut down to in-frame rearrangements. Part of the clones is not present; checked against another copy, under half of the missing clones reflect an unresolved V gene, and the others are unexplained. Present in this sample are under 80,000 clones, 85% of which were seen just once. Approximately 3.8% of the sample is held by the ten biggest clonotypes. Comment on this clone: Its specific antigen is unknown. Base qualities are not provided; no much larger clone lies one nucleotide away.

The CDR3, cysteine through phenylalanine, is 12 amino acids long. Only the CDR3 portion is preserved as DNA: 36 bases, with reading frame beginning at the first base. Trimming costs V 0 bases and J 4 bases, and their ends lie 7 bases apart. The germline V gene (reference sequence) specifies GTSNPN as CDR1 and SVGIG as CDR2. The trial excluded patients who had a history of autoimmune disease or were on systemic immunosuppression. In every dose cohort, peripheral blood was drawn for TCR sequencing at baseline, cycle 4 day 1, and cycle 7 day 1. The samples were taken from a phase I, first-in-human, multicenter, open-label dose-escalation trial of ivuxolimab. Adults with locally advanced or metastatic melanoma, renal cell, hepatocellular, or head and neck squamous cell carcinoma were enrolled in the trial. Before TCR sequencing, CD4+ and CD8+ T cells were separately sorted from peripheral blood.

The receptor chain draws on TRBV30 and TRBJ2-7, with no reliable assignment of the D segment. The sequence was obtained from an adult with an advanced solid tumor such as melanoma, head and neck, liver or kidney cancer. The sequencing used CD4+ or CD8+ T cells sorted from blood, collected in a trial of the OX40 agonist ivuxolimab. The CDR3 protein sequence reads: CAWSVSRYEQYF. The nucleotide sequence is TGTGCCTGGAGTGTAAGCCGGTACGAGCAGTACTTC.